The 32 T cell receptor beta chains presented below share a single source sample, sequenced in a study of blood T cell repertoires in COVID-19. Here immunoSEQ multiplex PCR was the method, and the copy in TCRdb shows in-frame clones only, minus some. There are roughly 250,000 clones in the sample; approximately 86% occur only once, and roughly 0.87% lies in the top ten. What was sequenced was peripheral blood. These receptors came from a human donor with COVID-19, enrolled during active disease. The donor label of this sample is uncertain.

This chain uses TRBV18 with TRBJ1-1; possible D gene TRBD1, 5 bases. Germline CDR1 KGHSH, CDR2 LQKENI. There are 15 residues in the CDR3. V lost 2 bases and J lost 5, with 15 bases in between. The CDR3 region is CASSPGWGEVTEAFF. The CDR3 DNA is TGTGCCAGCTCACCAGGTTGGGGGGAGGTTACTGAAGCTTTCTTT.

V and J are TRBV19 and TRBJ2-3; TRBD1 agrees at 8 bases. Trimming at V came to 4 bases and at J to 5 bases, leaving 11 bases not matched to a gene. The CDR3 consists of 16 residues. Germline V CDR1 and CDR2: LNHDA, SQIVND (reference sequence). CDR3 sequence reads: CASSNLTPGTGDTQYF. For the CDR3, the DNA is TGTGCCAGTAGTAACTTGACCCCGGGGACAGGAGATACGCAGTATTTT. The whole variable domain, filled in from reference TRBV19 and TRBJ2-3, reads DGGITQSPKYLFRKEGQNVTLSCEQNLNHDAMYWYRQDPGQGLRLIYYSQIVNDFQKGDIAEGYSVSREKKESFPLTVTSAQKNPTAFYLCASSNLTPGTGDTQYFGPGTRLTVL.

V is TRBV11-2 and J is TRBJ1-1; D is undetermined. Trimming pared 1 base from V and 4 bases from J, leaving 10 bases between. The CDR3 length is 14 residues. Germline lookup yields CDR1 SGHAT and CDR2 FQNNGV. CDR3: CASSLARMSTEAFF. CDR3 DNA sequence: TGTGCCAGCAGCTTAGCCAGAATGTCCACTGAAGCTTTCTTT. The variable domain in full, with the rest retrieved from reference TRBV11-2 and TRBJ1-1, is EAGVAQSPRYKIIEKRQSVAFWCNPISGHATLYWYQQILGQGPKLLIQFQNNGVVDDSQLPKDRFSAERLKGVDSTLKIQPAKLEDSAVYLCASSLARMSTEAFFGQGTRLTVV.

The J gene is TRBJ2-1, the V gene TRBV7-3; D may be TRBD1 (5 bases). Germline V gene lookup returns CDR1 SGHTA and CDR2 FQGTGA. Trimming removed 4 bases at V and 6 bases at J, with 7 bases between. The CDR3 totals 12 residues. Written as DNA, the CDR3 is TGTGCCAGCAGCTACGACAGCAATGAGCAGTTCTTC. It is translated as CASSYDSNEQFF. The full variable domain, rest sourced from reference TRBV7-3 and TRBJ2-1, is GAGVSQTPSNKVTEKGKYVELRCDPISGHTALYWYRQSLGQGPEFLIYFQGTGAADDSGLPNDRFFAVRPEGSVSTLKIQRTERGDSAVYLCASSYDSNEQFFGPGTRLTVL.

This clone was observed a handful of times. The chain uses TRBV5-1 and TRBJ1-2, with 9 bases lining up with TRBD1. Germline CDR1 is SGHRS and CDR2 is YFSETQ. After removal of 3 bases from V and 6 bases from J, the junction contained 12 bases not matched to a gene. This CDR3 region has 16 residues. This CDR3 is CASSWRGQGEGDGYTF. CDR3 coding DNA: TGCGCCAGCAGCTGGAGGGGACAGGGCGAAGGGGATGGCTACACCTTC.

V and J are TRBV11-3 and TRBJ2-1; 11 bases are a match to TRBD2. Germline CDR1 and CDR2: SGHNT and YENEEA. The CDR3 covers 16 residues. J lost 8 bases, V lost 5 bases, and 11 bases had no gene match. The DNA of the CDR3 is TGTGCCAGCAGCGGCGGGGCTAGCGGGAGGATCGATGAGCAGTTCTTC. It codes for CASSGGASGRIDEQFF. Together with reference TRBV11-3 and TRBJ2-1, the CDR3 gives the full variable domain: EAGVVQSPRYKIIEKKQPVAFWCNPISGHNTLYWYLQNLGQGPELLIRYENEEAVDDSQLPKDRFSAERLKGVDSTLKIQPAELGDSAVYLCASSGGASGRIDEQFFGPGTRLTVL.

The chain has TRBV6-5 and TRBJ1-5, with 9 nucleotides matching TRBD1. V was pared by 4 bases and J by 4 bases, with 8 bases of the junction left unmatched. The CDR3 loop spans 16 amino acids. The germline V gene encodes CDR1 MNHEY and CDR2 SVGAGI. For the CDR3, the DNA is TGTGCCAGCAGTTCCAGGGGACAGGGAGGTAATCAGCCCCAGCATTTT. Residues: CASSSRGQGGNQPQHF.

The CDR3 here is CASSPRTSGKNEQFF. CDR3 nucleotide sequence: TGTGCCAGCAGCCCCCGGACTAGCGGAAAAAATGAGCAGTTCTTC. This chain uses TRBV3-1 (or the pseudogene TRBV3-2) with TRBJ2-1; the match to TRBD2 covers 10 bases. CDR1 is LGHDT and CDR2 is YNNKEL in the germline V gene (reference sequence). V lost 4 bases, J lost 7 bases, and 7 bases stayed unmatched. The CDR3 sequence is 15 residues long.

Points on this clone: The sample has other DNA sequences that encode this CDR3 too. The CDR3 protein is CASSQDRNTEAFF. In DNA form, the CDR3 reads TGTGCCAGCAGCCAAGATAGAAACACTGAAGCTTTCTTT. The rearrangement joins TRBV14 to TRBJ1-1, with unresolved D. The V end was cut by 0 bases, the J end by 2 bases, with 4 bases between. The CDR3 sequence is 13 residues long. Germline CDR1 and CDR2: SGHDN and FVKESK.

This sequence joins TRBV5-1 and TRBJ2-2; no firm D call. CDR1 and CDR2 from the germline V gene are SGHRS and YFSETQ. V lost 1 base and J lost 7, with 8 bases in between. CDR3 length equals 13 residues. The CDR3 nucleotides are TGCGCCAGCAGCTTGTTATCAGGCGGGGAGCTGTTTTTT. Amino acid sequence: CASSLLSGGELFF.

The chain is built from TRBV19 and TRBJ1-3; D possibly corresponds to TRBD1 (5 bases). This CDR3 comprises 15 residues. Trimming took 5 bases from V and 0 from J, leaving 11 bases between them. From germline, CDR1 is LNHDA and CDR2 SQIVND (reference sequence). The chain's CDR3 is CASSPTELSGNTIYF. The CDR3 DNA is TGTGCCAGTAGTCCGACAGAGCTCTCTGGAAACACCATATATTTT.

V usage is TRBV12-5 and J usage is TRBJ1-1; weak D call: TRBD1 (6 bases). The CDR3 spans 15 residues. V was shortened by 1 base and J by 0 bases, with 9 bases between the two germline ends. From germline, CDR1 is LGHNT and CDR2 FRNRAP. The CDR3 protein is CASGLAGGLNTEAFF. CDR3 DNA: TGTGCTAGTGGTTTGGCTGGGGGCCTGAACACTGAAGCTTTCTTT.

The V and J genes are TRBV11-3 and TRBJ2-7; no definite D call. The CDR3 totals 12 residues. V was trimmed by 0 bases and J by 6 bases, leaving 6 bases between them. The germline gives CDR1 SGHNT, CDR2 YENEEA. The CDR3 spells CASSLDTGEQYF. CDR3 nucleotide sequence: TGTGCCAGCAGCTTAGACACTGGCGAGCAGTACTTC.

CDR3 loop: CARSLPGQVPGFRTVTEAFF. The CDR3 coding sequence is TGTGCCAGAAGCTTACCCGGACAGGTTCCTGGGTTCCGTACTGTCACTGAAGCTTTCTTT. V gene TRBV5-3 combines with J gene TRBJ1-1; 7 nucleotides line up with TRBD1. TRBV5-3 is known as an ORF, though its function is uncertain. V lost 2 bases to trimming and J lost 4 bases; unmatched junction nucleotides: 23. The CDR3 runs to 20 residues.

The rearrangement links TRBV5-5 to TRBJ2-5, with 9 bases identical to TRBD2. The length of the CDR3 is 15 residues. CDR1 is SGHKS and CDR2 is YYEKEE in the germline V gene (reference sequence). V lost 0 bases to trimming and J lost 5 bases; unmatched junction nucleotides: 5. CDR3 residues: CASSLALAGTETQYF. CDR3 in DNA: TGTGCCAGCAGCTTGGCGCTAGCGGGAACTGAGACCCAGTACTTC.

With respect to this clone: Other DNA sequences in this sample translate to the same CDR3. The chain couples TRBV5-1 to TRBJ1-1; the D is unclear. This CDR3 contains 13 residues. Germline V lookup: CDR1 SGHRS, CDR2 YFSETQ. V was clipped by 0 bases and J by 1 base, with 4 bases between them. The CDR3 nucleotides are TGCGCCAGCAGCTTGGACAGGAACACTGAAGCTTTCTTT. Its translation: CASSLDRNTEAFF.

This clone has only a few counts. The chain joins TRBV7-9 to TRBJ1-1; unclear D gene. V was cut by 4 bases and J by 2 bases, with 5 bases left in between. From germline, CDR1 is SEHNR and CDR2 FQNEAQ (reference sequence). The CDR3 contains 12 residues. The CDR3 reads CASSYLNTEAFF. The CDR3 DNA follows: TGTGCCAGCAGCTATCTTAACACTGAAGCTTTCTTT.

This rearrangement joins TRBV5-1 to TRBJ1-2; TRBD1 aligns across 8 bases. The J segment lost 4 bases and the V segment lost 4 bases, leaving 9 bases of the junction unmatched. The CDR3 loop spans 15 amino acids. Germline V gene data show CDR1 as SGHRS and CDR2 as YFSETQ. CDR3 sequence: CASSPRQGASYGYTF. In DNA, the CDR3 is TGCGCCAGCAGCCCGAGGCAGGGGGCTAGCTATGGCTACACCTTC.

The DNA of the CDR3 is TGTGCCAGCAGTCGAACTGTAAGGGGCGGCGATCAGCCCCAGCATTTT. Residues: CASSRTVRGGDQPQHF. This sequence joins TRBV27 and TRBJ1-5; D is possibly TRBD1 (5 bases). This CDR3 spans 16 amino acids. V was shortened by 5 bases and J by 5 bases, with 19 bases between the two germline ends. CDR1 and CDR2 (germline): MNHEY, SMNVEV (reference sequence).

The chain links TRBV25-1 to TRBJ2-1; possibly TRBD1 for D (7 bases). Germline CDR1 reads MGHDK; CDR2 reads SYGVNS. Deletions cut 2 bases from V and 0 bases from J, with 14 bases between. The length of the CDR3 is 17 residues. CDR3 sequence: CASSERGQGGSYNEQFF. CDR3 in DNA: TGTGCCAGCAGTGAAAGGGGTCAGGGGGGCTCCTACAATGAGCAGTTCTTC.

This rearrangement joins TRBV19 to TRBJ2-3; D is perhaps TRBD2 (5 bases). This CDR3 is built from 16 residues. The V end lost 4 bases, the J end lost 6 bases, and 20 bases lay between the germline ends. CDR1 and CDR2 (germline): LNHDA, SQIVND (reference sequence). The CDR3 here is CASSTVAYITGDTQYF. CDR3 sequence (DNA): TGTGCCAGTAGTACTGTAGCGTATATCACTGGGGATACGCAGTATTTT.

V and J are TRBV10-2 and TRBJ1-1; D gene ambiguous. Trimming removed 0 bases from V and 3 bases from J, with 11 bases in between. Per germline, CDR1 WSHSY and CDR2 SAAADI. The CDR3 sequence is 15 residues long. The CDR3 is CASSESRGGDTEAFF. DNA of the CDR3: TGCGCCAGCAGTGAGTCTCGGGGTGGGGACACTGAAGCTTTCTTT.

This chain connects TRBV11-2 to TRBJ2-3, with a possible D match to TRBD2 (6 bases). This CDR3 comprises 14 residues. The V end lost 1 base, the J end lost 6 bases, and 11 bases lay between the germline ends. Germline-derived CDR1 and CDR2 are SGHAT and FQNNGV. CDR3 sequence: CASSLGTISDTQYF. In nucleotides, the CDR3 is TGTGCCAGCAGCTTAGGGACTATCTCGGATACGCAGTATTTT.

This sequence joins TRBV6-6 and TRBJ2-3; tentative D call: TRBD2 (5 bases). The CDR3 spans 16 residues. Germline V gives CDR1 MNHNY, CDR2 SVGAGI (reference sequence). Trimming removed 4 bases at V and 0 bases at J, with 14 bases between. CDR3 loop: CASSSSVRASTDTQYF. In DNA form, the CDR3 reads TGTGCCAGCAGTTCTTCCGTGAGGGCGAGCACAGATACGCAGTATTTT.

Only one count was recorded for this clone. V usage is TRBV7-8 and J usage is TRBJ1-6, with D possibly being TRBD1 (6 bases). CDR3 size: 15 residues. Germline CDR1 and CDR2: SGHVS and FQNEAQ. Trimming removed 6 bases at V and 8 bases at J, with 17 bases between. The CDR3 loop reads CASSTGTPQDSPLHF. Here the CDR3 DNA reads TGTGCCAGCAGTACCGGGACACCACAGGATTCACCCCTCCACTTT.

V gene TRBV9 combines with J gene TRBJ1-2; 8 positions match TRBD1. Germline V gene lookup returns CDR1 SGDLS and CDR2 YYNGEE. J was trimmed by 6 bases and V by 0 bases; bases with no gene match: 13. The CDR3 spans 17 residues. The CDR3 region has the DNA TGTGCCAGCAGCGTAGCCCCGAGTGGCAGGGGGCAAGATGGCTACACCTTC. Residues: CASSVAPSGRGQDGYTF.

The chain combines TRBV28 with TRBJ2-7, with TRBD2 matching 8 bases. The trim removed 5 bases at V and 2 bases at J, leaving 14 bases unmatched. CDR1 MDHEN and CDR2 SYDVKM come from the germline V gene. The CDR3 consists of 17 residues. CDR3: CASSPPGPGGVTYEQYF. The CDR3 bases are TGTGCCAGCAGTCCCCCCGGACCGGGGGGGGTGACCTACGAGCAGTACTTC. The full variable domain, its missing parts supplied by reference TRBV28 and TRBJ2-7, is DVKVTQSSRYLVKRTGEKVFLECVQDMDHENMFWYRQDPGLGLRLIYFSYDVKMKEKGDIPEGYSVSREKKERFSLILESASTNQTSMYLCASSPPGPGGVTYEQYFGPGTRLTVT.

The rearrangement links TRBV5-1 to TRBJ1-6; the D gene is possibly TRBD1 (6 bases). The V end was cut by 1 base, the J end by 9 bases, with 8 bases between. Germline values: CDR1 SGHRS, CDR2 YFSETQ. The CDR3 consists of 13 residues. The CDR3 spells CASSLTGLSPLHF. The DNA of the CDR3 is TGCGCCAGCAGCTTGACAGGGCTTTCACCCCTCCACTTT.

This rearrangement joins TRBV7-2 to TRBJ1-1, with D possibly TRBD1 on 5 matching bases. Germline V lookup: CDR1 SGHTA, CDR2 FQGNSA. V lost 3 bases to trimming and J lost 5 bases, with 10 bases between them. The CDR3 covers 13 residues. The CDR3 is CASSFGGGTEAFF. Written as DNA, the CDR3 is TGTGCCAGCAGCTTCGGGGGAGGGACTGAAGCTTTCTTT.

The V call is TRBV6-5, the J call TRBJ1-1; D possibly corresponds to TRBD1 (6 bases). Trimming removed 5 bases from V and 11 bases from J, with 15 bases in between. CDR3 length: 12 residues. Germline V gene sequence: CDR1 MNHEY, CDR2 SVGAGI. CDR3 residues: CASSTNRVRAFF. The CDR3 DNA sequence: TGTGCCAGCAGTACGAACAGGGTCCGGGCTTTCTTT.

This sequence joins TRBV30 and TRBJ2-1, with D perhaps matching TRBD2 (6 bases). V was trimmed by 5 bases and J by 7 bases, leaving 18 bases between them. Germline lookup yields CDR1 GTSNPN and CDR2 SVGIG (reference sequence). The CDR3 totals 14 residues. CDR3 sequence reads: CAWGDGRSGNEQFF. The CDR3 DNA sequence: TGTGCCTGGGGAGACGGGAGAAGCGGGAATGAGCAGTTCTTC.

This chain links TRBV27 with TRBJ1-5; 10 nucleotides align to TRBD1. The CDR3 extends over 14 amino acids. Germline values: CDR1 MNHEY, CDR2 SMNVEV (reference sequence). V lost 5 bases to trimming and J lost 6 bases; unmatched junction nucleotides: 4. CDR3 residues: CASSRQGAFQPQHF. As DNA, the CDR3 is TGTGCCAGCAGTCGACAGGGGGCATTTCAGCCCCAGCATTTT.